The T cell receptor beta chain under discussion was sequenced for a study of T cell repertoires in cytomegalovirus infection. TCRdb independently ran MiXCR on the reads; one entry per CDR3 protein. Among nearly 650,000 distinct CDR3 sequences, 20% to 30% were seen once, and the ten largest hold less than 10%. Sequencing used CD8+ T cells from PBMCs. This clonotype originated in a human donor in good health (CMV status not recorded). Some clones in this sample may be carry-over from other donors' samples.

This CDR3 is CASSFTAGTSGEYTGELFF. The DNA for the CDR3 is TGTGCCAGCAGCTTTACGGCTGGGACTAGCGGGGAATACACCGGGGAGCTGTTTTTT. The rearrangement joins TRBV7-6 to TRBJ2-2; 13 bases line up with TRBD2. This CDR3 spans 19 amino acids. J was trimmed by 3 bases and V by 3 bases; bases with no gene match: 10. Per germline, CDR1 SGHVS and CDR2 FNYEAQ.